Each of the 10 T cell receptor beta chains below was sequenced from the same sample in a study of T cell responses to AZD1222 COVID-19 vaccine. The table came from immunoSEQ multiplex PCR; TCRdb's copy has only in-frame clones and leaves some out. The repertoire consists of 100,000 to 150,000 clones, with around 83% occurring once and the leading ten covering under 20%. Sequenced material: peripheral blood, taken 28 days after the second AZD1222 dose. The receptors here all came from an adult who received the AZD1222 COVID-19 vaccine.

The rearrangement links TRBV3-1 (or the pseudogene TRBV3-2) to TRBJ2-1; D remains unclear. This CDR3 comprises 13 residues. The ends were cut back, 8 bases at V and 0 bases at J, with 8 bases in the middle. Germline V gives CDR1 LGHDT, CDR2 YNNKEL (reference sequence). CDR3 protein: CASGDGSYNEQFF. For the CDR3, the DNA is TGTGCCAGCGGAGATGGCTCCTACAATGAGCAGTTCTTC.

This sequence joins TRBV5-1 and TRBJ1-1; 8 bases fit TRBD1. V was pared by 0 bases and J by 5 bases, with 15 bases of the junction left unmatched. Germline V CDR1 and CDR2: SGHRS, YFSETQ. The CDR3 sequence is 18 residues long. CDR3 bases: TGCGCCAGCAGCTTGGGAGTGGTGCAGGGGGCGGTTTGGACTGAAGCTTTCTTT. It is translated as CASSLGVVQGAVWTEAFF.

The V and J genes are TRBV7-9 and TRBJ1-1; D uncertain. Germline-derived CDR1 and CDR2 are SEHNR and FQNEAQ (reference sequence). CDR3 length: 13 amino acids. V was clipped by 8 bases and J by 6 bases, with 16 bases between them. This CDR3 reads CASGLSPHSEAFF. The CDR3 DNA reads TGTGCCAGCGGCCTAAGCCCACACTCTGAAGCTTTCTTT.

The chain recombines TRBV5-1 with TRBJ1-2; D not resolved. The CDR3 has 13 residues. Trimming stripped 3 bases from V and 4 bases from J, with 10 bases between. Germline-derived CDR1 and CDR2 are SGHRS and YFSETQ. In DNA form, the CDR3 reads TGCGCCAGCAGCTCCGGACGTATCTATGGCTACACCTTC. It is translated as CASSSGRIYGYTF.

The sample holds one count of this clone. The chain couples TRBV5-1 to TRBJ1-2; no reliable D call. This CDR3 contains 13 residues. Germline V lookup: CDR1 SGHRS, CDR2 YFSETQ. The V end lost 0 bases, the J end lost 3 bases, and 6 bases lay between the germline ends. The CDR3: CASSLGRDYGYTF. CDR3 DNA sequence: TGCGCCAGCAGCTTGGGAAGGGACTATGGCTACACCTTC.

The genes are TRBV9 and TRBJ2-3; D possibly corresponds to TRBD2 (5 bases). Germline V gene sequence: CDR1 SGDLS, CDR2 YYNGEE. The CDR3 has 16 amino acids. V dropped 2 bases and J dropped 2 bases, with 15 bases sitting between them. CDR3 residues: CASSVDRDPNTDTQYF. CDR3 in DNA: TGTGCCAGCAGCGTCGACCGGGATCCGAACACAGATACGCAGTATTTT.

DNA for the CDR3: TGCGCCAGCAGCCAAGTCCTGGGTAGCCTGGTAACTGGAAACACCATATATTTT. Its translation: CASSQVLGSLVTGNTIYF. The V call is TRBV4-1, the J call TRBJ1-3; D not certain. V was clipped by 1 base and J by 2 bases, with 18 bases between them. This CDR3 is built from 18 residues. The germline CDR1 and CDR2 sequences are MGHRA and YSYEKL.

The gene calls are TRBV28 and TRBJ1-5; no clear D. Germline V lookup: CDR1 MDHEN, CDR2 SYDVKM. V was cut by 4 bases and J by 0 bases, with 10 bases left in between. The CDR3 totals 15 residues. The CDR3 bases are TGTGCCAGCAGTTCACCAGAGATTAGCAATCAGCCCCAGCATTTT. This translates into CASSSPEISNQPQHF.

The chain employs TRBV9 and TRBJ1-2; TRBD1 is a possible D gene (5 bases). Trimming removed 1 base at V and 0 bases at J, with 7 bases between. Germline CDR1 reads SGDLS; CDR2 reads YYNGEE. The CDR3 sequence is 14 residues long. The CDR3 DNA follows: TGTGCCAGCAGCGTACAGGGATCTAACTATGGCTACACCTTC. This encodes CASSVQGSNYGYTF.

This clone was seen only once. Relative to the germline gene, one junction end is altered; a read error may explain this. The chain has TRBV5-1 and TRBJ1-2; 8 bases fit TRBD1. The V gene's germline CDR1 is SGHRS and CDR2 YFSETQ. The CDR3 spans 15 residues. Here the CDR3 DNA reads TGCGTCAGCAGCCCACAGGGGGGGACCAACTATGGCTACACCTTC. As protein: CVSSPQGGTNYGYTF. The full variable domain, completed using reference TRBV5-1 and TRBJ1-2, is KAGVTQTPRYLIKTRGQQVTLSCSPISGHRSVSWYQQTPGQGLQFLFEYFSETQRNKGNFPGRFSGRQFSNSRSEMNVSTLELGDSALYLCVSSPQGGTNYGYTFGSGTRLTVV.